These 20 T cell receptor beta chains came from one sample sequenced in a study of blood T cells in healthy people across ages. Sample-barcoded 5' priming and a J-beta primer mix drove a second PCR of roughly 6 to 12 cycles. One entry per CDR3 protein results from TCRdb running MiXCR on the 5' RACE reads. The sample consists of some 890,000 distinct CDR3 sequences, about 29% of them appearing once. The sample also formed part of further work on T cells of mothers and their children.

The sequencing input was blood. The receptors derive from a woman in her thirties or forties in good health.

Note on this clonotype: The conserved final phenylalanine or tryptophan is absent from the CDR3, which likely points to a read error. V gene TRBV10-3 combines with J gene TRBJ1-5; D perhaps matches TRBD1 (5 bases). From germline, CDR1 is ENHRY and CDR2 SYGVKD. The CDR3 runs 18 residues. Trimming pared 5 bases from V and 5 bases from J, leaving 25 bases between. The CDR3 sequence is CAISPGSRASGRDQPQHY. CDR3 DNA sequence: TGTGCCATCAGTCCCGGGTCCAGGGCATCGGGGAGGGATCAGCCCCAGCATTAT.

This clonotype was seen ten or more times. The rearrangement links TRBV20-1 to TRBJ1-2; TRBD1 might be the D (6 bases). Germline V CDR1 and CDR2: DFQATT, SNEGSKA (reference sequence). Trimming took 3 bases from V and 4 from J, leaving 15 bases between them. CDR3 length: 14 residues. The CDR3 loop is CSARNRVSIYGYTF. CDR3 sequence (DNA): TGCAGTGCTAGGAACAGGGTCTCTATCTATGGCTACACCTTC.

CDR3 nucleotides: TGTGCCAGCAGCCTGTGGACTAGCGGCGCTTCTCAAGAGACCCAGTACTTC. The encoded protein is CASSLWTSGASQETQYF. The chain couples TRBV28 to TRBJ2-5; the match to TRBD2 covers 10 bases. Unmatched junction bases numbered 12, after V lost 6 bases and J lost 2 bases. Germline values: CDR1 MDHEN, CDR2 SYDVKM. This CDR3 is built from 17 residues.

This chain links TRBV20-1 with TRBJ1-5; tentatively, D is TRBD1 (5 bases). The germline gives CDR1 DFQATT, CDR2 SNEGSKA (reference sequence). Trimming took 3 bases from V and 0 from J, leaving 15 bases between them. There are 16 residues in the CDR3. The CDR3 spells CSASGGRRTSNQPQHF. The CDR3 DNA sequence: TGCAGTGCTAGTGGGGGACGGCGAACTAGCAATCAGCCCCAGCATTTT.

This clonotype was recorded a few times. This chain uses TRBV15 with TRBJ1-1; D is undetermined. This CDR3 has 13 amino acids. Germline CDR1 LNHNV, CDR2 YYDKDF (reference sequence). Trimming removed 0 bases at V and 5 bases at J, with 7 bases between. CDR3 in DNA: TGTGCCACCAGCAGAGATCTGGAGACTGAAGCTTTCTTT. Translation gives CATSRDLETEAFF.

The chain uses TRBV12-3 or TRBV12-4 and TRBJ2-1, with TRBD2 matching over 8 bases. J lost 8 bases, V lost 7 bases, and 25 bases had no gene match. The CDR3 spans 19 residues. CDR3 protein: CASTGFGAGATDVTDEQFF. The CDR3 DNA follows: TGTGCCAGCACCGGTTTCGGAGCGGGGGCCACCGACGTTACCGATGAGCAGTTCTTC.

The J gene is TRBJ1-1, the V gene TRBV12-3 or TRBV12-4; 7 nucleotides line up with TRBD1. This CDR3 is 14 amino acids long. V lost 1 base, J lost 4 bases, and 3 bases stayed unmatched. This chain's CDR3 is CASSLEGALTEAFF. CDR3 nucleotides: TGTGCCAGCAGTTTAGAGGGGGCTCTCACTGAAGCTTTCTTT.

This clonotype was observed a handful of times. This sequence joins TRBV4-3 and TRBJ1-2; 11 nucleotides line up with TRBD1. The CDR3 totals 15 residues. Germline CDR1 reads LGHNA; CDR2 reads YSLEER. Trimming removed 4 bases from V and 6 bases from J; junction bases left unmatched: 7. The CDR3 sequence is CASSRRDRGLDGYTF. In nucleotides, the CDR3 is TGCGCCAGCAGCCGCCGGGACAGGGGGTTGGATGGCTACACCTTC.

This clonotype was picked up many times. CDR3 nucleotides: TGTGCCACCAGTGATCCGAGACAGGGAGGGGGAGAGACCCAGTACTTC. It translates to CATSDPRQGGGETQYF. V gene TRBV24-1 combines with J gene TRBJ2-5; D may match TRBD1 or TRBD2 (7 bases each). This CDR3 spans 16 amino acids. V lost 3 bases to trimming and J lost 4 bases, with 17 bases between them. The germline gives CDR1 KGHDR, CDR2 SFDVKD.

J is TRBJ1-2 and V is TRBV7-9; possibly TRBD1 for D (5 bases). Between the trimmed V and J ends, which lost 5 bases and 9 bases, there was a span of 16 bases. The CDR3 is made up of 13 amino acids. Germline V gene lookup returns CDR1 SEHNR and CDR2 FQNEAQ (reference sequence). CDR3 in DNA: TGTGCCAGCAGCCAAGACAGTGGCAAACGCTACACCTTC. This translates into CASSQDSGKRYTF.

V gene TRBV20-1 combines with J gene TRBJ1-1, with 7 bases fitting TRBD1. This CDR3 comprises 13 residues. Germline-derived CDR1 and CDR2 are DFQATT and SNEGSKA (reference sequence). The V and J ends lost 6 bases and 3 bases, in that order; junction bases with no gene match: 7. The chain's CDR3 is CSAIGDRDTEAFF. The CDR3 nucleotides are TGCAGTGCAATTGGGGACAGAGACACTGAAGCTTTCTTT.

This chain joins TRBV5-5 and TRBJ1-4; 10 positions agree with TRBD1. The trim removed 6 bases at V and 5 bases at J, leaving 7 bases unmatched. Germline values: CDR1 SGHKS, CDR2 YYEKEE (reference sequence). CDR3 size: 15 residues. CDR3: CASNRQGQGNEKLFF. The CDR3 nucleotides are TGTGCCAGCAACCGCCAGGGACAGGGGAATGAAAAACTGTTTTTT.

This clonotype showed up many times. This rearrangement joins TRBV5-1 to TRBJ2-7; a possible D gene is TRBD2 (5 bases). The V gene lost 6 bases and the J gene lost 5 bases, with 15 bases spanning the gap. CDR1 and CDR2 (germline): SGHRS, YFSETQ. The CDR3 is made up of 13 amino acids. As DNA, the CDR3 is TGCGCCAGCACAGACGGGGTGATGGACGAGCAGTACTTC. This sequence encodes CASTDGVMDEQYF. The variable domain in full, with the rest retrieved from reference TRBV5-1 and TRBJ2-7, is KAGVTQTPRYLIKTRGQQVTLSCSPISGHRSVSWYQQTPGQGLQFLFEYFSETQRNKGNFPGRFSGRQFSNSRSEMNVSTLELGDSALYLCASTDGVMDEQYFGPGTRLTVT.

This clonotype has more than one count but fewer than ten. The gene calls are TRBV27 and TRBJ2-1, with D maybe TRBD2 (5 bases). CDR1 is MNHEY and CDR2 is SMNVEV in the germline V gene (reference sequence). Trimming pared 5 bases from V and 0 bases from J, leaving 14 bases between. The CDR3 is 16 amino acids. The CDR3 spells CASSTRASRSYNEQFF. CDR3 DNA sequence: TGTGCCAGCAGTACCCGGGCTAGCCGCTCCTACAATGAGCAGTTCTTC.

The chain uses TRBV28 and TRBJ2-2; D ambiguous. The CDR3 is 12 amino acids. Trimming cost V 8 bases and J 10 bases, with 14 bases left between them. Germline values: CDR1 MDHEN, CDR2 SYDVKM. The CDR3 DNA reads as TGTGCCAGCGGCTTCCAACGGCAGGAGCTGTTTTTT. This sequence encodes CASGFQRQELFF.

The CDR3 DNA sequence: TGCGCCAGCAGCTTAGACAGGGACTGCTACGAGCAGTACTTC. Amino acid sequence: CASSLDRDCYEQYF. V is TRBV5-1 and J is TRBJ2-7, with D maybe TRBD1 (7 bases). Germline loops: CDR1 SGHRS, CDR2 YFSETQ. Trimming pared 2 bases from V and 3 bases from J, leaving 12 bases between. The CDR3 is 14 residues long.

This clonotype came up a few times. J is TRBJ2-3 and V is TRBV12-3 or TRBV12-4; D is possibly TRBD1 (6 bases). The length of the CDR3 is 14 residues. V was trimmed by 8 bases and J by 2 bases, leaving 14 bases between them. The CDR3 sequence: CASADSTHTDTQYF. Written as DNA, the CDR3 is TGTGCCAGCGCGGACAGCACTCACACAGATACGCAGTATTTT.

The chain joins TRBV12-3 or TRBV12-4 to TRBJ2-3; possibly TRBD1 or TRBD2 for D (7 bases each). V dropped 4 bases and J dropped 3 bases, with 17 bases sitting between them. CDR3 size: 16 residues. CDR3 nucleotide sequence: TGTGCCAGCAGTTCCAGGGGGGGGGCAAGGACAGATACGCAGTATTTT. It encodes CASSSRGGARTDTQYF.

V gene TRBV2 combines with J gene TRBJ2-7, with TRBD1 matching over 8 bases. CDR3 length: 14 amino acids. Germline trimming cut 6 bases from V and 3 bases from J; bases unmatched to any gene: 7. Germline CDR1 and CDR2: SNHLY and FYNNEI. This chain's CDR3 is CASRPDRDYYEQYF. DNA of the CDR3: TGTGCCAGCAGGCCGGACAGGGATTACTACGAGCAGTACTTC.

Concerning this clonotype itself: Germline is not matched at one junction end, which may reflect a read error. This chain connects TRBV25-1 to TRBJ1-4, with D perhaps TRBD1 (5 bases). The CDR3 length is 12 residues. Germline CDR1 is MGHDK and CDR2 is SYGVNS. The CDR3 DNA reads as TGTGCCAGCAGTGATTCAGACAGAAAACTGATTTTT. It is translated as CASSDSDRKLIF.